The rows below give T cell receptor beta chains drawn from one sample of a study of blood T cell repertoires in COVID-19. Produced via immunoSEQ multiplex PCR; TCRdb's table is partial and in-frame only. The sample has some 200,000 clones, roughly 88% seen once. The specimen was peripheral blood. The receptors were sampled from a woman older than 75 with acute or convalescent COVID-19. The CDR3 runs from the conserved cysteine through the conserved F or W. Fields, in order: J gene, V gene, clone size, D gene, CDR3 protein, CDR3 DNA. D genes are given only for firm matches. Only part of the rows carry a size: once, few, many, or a class if the clone is expanded.

J: TRBJ1-4; V: TRBV24-1; size: once; D: TRBD1; CDR3: CATSDPGQGQEKLFF; DNA: TGTGCCACCAGTGACCCGGGACAGGGGCAGGAAAAACTGTTTTTT
J: TRBJ2-7; V: TRBV19; size: .; D: TRBD1; CDR3: CASVGTVSYEQYF; DNA: TGTGCCAGCGTTGGGACAGTATCCTACGAGCAGTACTTC
J: TRBJ2-3; V: TRBV7-2; size: .; D: TRBD2; CDR3: CASRLSGGTSTDTQYF; DNA: TGTGCCAGCAGACTTAGCGGGGGGACTAGCACAGATACGCAGTATTTT
J: TRBJ1-5; V: TRBV23-1; size: .; D: .; CDR3: CASSQPGVNQPQHF; DNA: TGCGCCAGCAGTCAACCCGGGGTCAATCAGCCCCAGCATTTT
J: TRBJ2-1; V: TRBV6-6; size: once; D: TRBD2; CDR3: CAARLANEQFF; DNA: TGTGCCGCCCGACTAGCCAATGAGCAGTTCTTC
J: TRBJ1-5; V: TRBV6-5; size: once; D: TRBD1; CDR3: CASRTGTGAGITQHF; DNA: TGTGCCAGCAGAACCGGGACAGGGGCAGGTATTACCCAGCATTTT
J: TRBJ1-2; V: TRBV2; size: .; D: .; CDR3: CASSEGSYGYTF; DNA: TGTGCCAGCAGTGAAGGGAGCTATGGCTACACCTTC
J: TRBJ1-2; V: TRBV7-2; size: .; D: TRBD1; CDR3: CASSPLGDRAHGYTF; DNA: TGTGCCAGCAGCCCCCTGGGGGACAGGGCCCATGGCTACACCTTC
J: TRBJ1-5; V: TRBV6-5; size: .; D: .; CDR3: CASSYTTGYQPQHF; DNA: TGTGCCAGCAGTTACACCACAGGTTATCAGCCCCAGCATTTT
J: TRBJ1-1; V: TRBV6-1; size: few; D: .; CDR3: CASSEGGPLGAFF; DNA: TGTGCCAGCAGTGAAGGGGGCCCCCTTGGGGCTTTCTTT
J: TRBJ1-2; V: TRBV11-2; size: .; D: .; CDR3: CASSFLSDGYTF; DNA: TGTGCCAGCAGCTTTTTGTCAGATGGCTACACCTTC
J: TRBJ2-5; V: TRBV12-3/TRBV12-4; size: .; D: TRBD1; CDR3: CASRGTGQETQYF; DNA: TGTGCCAGCAGGGGGACAGGCCAAGAGACCCAGTACTTC
J: TRBJ2-3; V: TRBV27; size: .; D: TRBD2; CDR3: CASSPWTSVGKDTQYF; DNA: TGTGCCAGCAGTCCATGGACTAGCGTAGGGAAAGATACGCAGTATTTT
J: TRBJ1-3; V: TRBV11-2; size: .; D: .; CDR3: CASSLVGRESGNTIYF; DNA: TGTGCCAGCAGCTTAGTGGGCAGGGAATCTGGAAACACCATATATTTT
J: TRBJ2-3; V: TRBV6-5; size: .; D: .; CDR3: CASSTRDTQYF; DNA: TGTGCCAGCAGTACGAGAGATACGCAGTATTTT
J: TRBJ2-2; V: TRBV24-1; size: .; D: .; CDR3: CATSDLRQGSTGELFF; DNA: TGTGCCACCAGTGATTTGCGTCAGGGGAGCACCGGGGAGCTGTTTTTT
J: TRBJ1-5; V: TRBV11-3; size: .; D: .; CDR3: CASSLGRWGGDQPQHF; DNA: TGTGCCAGCAGCTTAGGAAGATGGGGGGGAGATCAGCCCCAGCATTTT
J: TRBJ1-2; V: TRBV19; size: .; D: TRBD1; CDR3: CASNFGQGASNYGYTF; DNA: TGTGCCAGTAACTTTGGACAGGGGGCCAGTAACTATGGCTACACCTTC
J: TRBJ2-1; V: TRBV7-9; size: .; D: TRBD1; CDR3: CASSSTRTGSSYNEQFF; DNA: TGTGCCAGCAGCAGTACGAGGACAGGGAGCTCCTACAATGAGCAGTTCTTC
J: TRBJ2-6; V: TRBV14; size: .; D: .; CDR3: CASSADGANVLTF; DNA: TGTGCCAGCAGCGCGGATGGGGCCAACGTCCTGACTTTC
J: TRBJ2-2; V: TRBV5-6; size: once; D: TRBD1; CDR3: CASSVTGGARTGELFF; DNA: TGTGCCAGCAGCGTAACAGGGGGCGCGAGGACCGGGGAGCTGTTTTTT
J: TRBJ1-1; V: TRBV11-2; size: .; D: .; CDR3: CASSLGGGVMNTEAFF; DNA: TGTGCCAGCAGCTTAGGCGGGGGCGTTATGAACACTGAAGCTTTCTTT
J: TRBJ1-5; V: TRBV19; size: .; D: .; CDR3: CASGDLSQHF; DNA: TGTGCCAGCGGGGACTTATCCCAGCATTTT
J: TRBJ2-5; V: TRBV7-9; size: .; D: .; CDR3: CAPRSPSQETQYF; DNA: TGTGCCCCCAGGTCCCCGTCCCAAGAGACCCAGTACTTC
J: TRBJ2-5; V: TRBV7-9; size: .; D: TRBD2; CDR3: CASGDYLFKETQYF; DNA: TGTGCCAGTGGGGACTACCTCTTTAAAGAGACCCAGTACTTC
J: TRBJ1-1; V: TRBV10-3; size: .; D: .; CDR3: CAISELQGTEAFF; DNA: TGTGCCATCAGTGAGTTACAGGGAACTGAAGCTTTCTTT
J: TRBJ1-5; V: TRBV11-3; size: once; D: .; CDR3: CASSAAPDSLTYRSNQPQHF; DNA: TGTGCCAGCAGCGCCGCCCCGGACAGCCTCACCTACCGTAGCAATCAGCCCCAGCATTTT